These T cell receptor beta chains were read from a single sample in a study of blood T cells in healthy people across ages. TCRdb reprocessed the 5' RACE reads via MiXCR and lists one record per CDR3 protein. The table records approximately 1.5 million distinct CDR3 sequences, 34% of them present only once. Sequences were obtained from blood. Receptors were obtained from a woman under 40 in good health. Each CDR3 is given with its conserved first and last residue. The D gene is left open where the match is weak. Only some rows state a clone size, as once, few, many or a class for expanded clones.

J | V | size | D | DNA | CDR3
TRBJ2-5 | TRBV28 | many | TRBD1 | TGTGCCAGCCGTATTACGACAGGGTCGGAGTACTTC | CASRITTGSEYF
TRBJ2-1 | TRBV7-6 | few | - | TGTGCCAGCAGCTTAGGGGCAAAATGGGGTTCTCGTTACAATGAGCGGTTCTTC | CASSLGAKWGSRYNERFF
TRBJ2-7 | TRBV10-3 | many | TRBD1 | TGTGCCATCAGTGGAGACAGGGGACGGAACGAGCAGTACTTC | CAISGDRGRNEQYF
TRBJ2-7 | TRBV4-2 | few | TRBD1 | TGTGCCAGCAGCCAAGACCAGGACAGGGGGCCCCACGAGCAGTACTTC | CASSQDQDRGPHEQYF
TRBJ2-3 | TRBV4-1 | few | - | TGCGCCAGCAGCCTGCCAGAGACAGAGCTTAGCGGAAGCACAGATACGCAGTATTTT | CASSLPETELSGSTDTQYF
TRBJ2-1 | TRBV7-9 | - | TRBD1 | TGTGCCAGCAGCTTTTCCCGAGGGACAGGGGTCAATGAGCAGTTCTTC | CASSFSRGTGVNEQFF
TRBJ1-2 | TRBV2 | - | - | TGTGCCAGCAAAGGCAAAAACTATGGCTACACCTTC | CASKGKNYGYTF
TRBJ2-7 | TRBV20-1 | - | - | TGCAGTGCTAGAGATCCAGGAAGCCCCAACTACGAGCAGTACTTC | CSARDPGSPNYEQYF
TRBJ2-7 | TRBV7-2 | - | - | TGTGCCAGCAGCTTAGTAGTACCTCGCGACGAGCAGTACTTC | CASSLVVPRDEQYF
TRBJ1-2 | TRBV20-1 | - | - | TGCAGTGCTAAGAACAGGGTATGGGGCTACACCTTC | CSAKNRVWGYTF
TRBJ2-1 | TRBV2 | - | TRBD2 | TGTGCCAGCAGTGAAGCTAAGGGCGGGGGGCGTACCAATGAGCAGTTCTTC | CASSEAKGGGRTNEQFF
TRBJ2-5 | TRBV6-1 | - | TRBD2 | TGTGCCAGCAGTGAAAGTAGCGGGGTAGTCGGAGAGACCCAGTACTTC | CASSESSGVVGETQYF
TRBJ2-3 | TRBV20-1 | - | - | TGCAGTGCTAGGCTGGCTATCGTTAGCACAGATACGCAGTATTTT | CSARLAIVSTDTQYF
TRBJ1-2 | TRBV6-1 | few | - | TGTGCCAGCAGTGAGCGAGGAGTCCCTGTTTTGGACTATGGCTACACCTTC | CASSERGVPVLDYGYTF